One sample yielded the 18 T cell receptor beta chains listed below, sequenced in a study of post-analysis software for immune sequencing data. cDNA libraries for TCR beta contained unique molecular identifiers. TCRdb itself ran the PCR reads through MiXCR, one entry per CDR3 protein. The table records 700,000 to 900,000 distinct CDR3 sequences, about 45% of them present only once. These receptors lack a known antigen. Whole-study findings and limits: Higher frequency in patients than in controls was seen for roughly 5 TRBV segments, with TRBV5-6, TRBV5-1 and TRBV20-1 among them.

The sample comprised blood. Receptors originate from a girl under 18 with multiple sclerosis.

A few counts support this clonotype. This chain connects TRBV7-3 to TRBJ2-3, with 9 nucleotides matching TRBD2. V shed 1 base, J shed 3 bases, and the junction held 8 bases outside the gene matches. The CDR3 contains 17 residues. Germline V CDR1 and CDR2: SGHTA, FQGTGA. CDR3 in amino acids: CASSLRGGRAATDTQYF. CDR3 in DNA: TGTGCCAGCAGCTTAAGGGGCGGGAGGGCGGCGACAGATACGCAGTATTTT.

This clonotype was seen only a few times. The chain has TRBV12-3 or TRBV12-4 and TRBJ2-1, with D tentatively TRBD1 (5 bases). The CDR3 spans 17 residues. V was shortened by 4 bases and J by 4 bases, with 20 bases between the two germline ends. CDR3 coding DNA: TGTGCCAGCAGTTCCAAAACGTCAGGGATACAATACAATGAGCAGTTCTTC. Translated: CASSSKTSGIQYNEQFF.

The chain couples TRBV24-1 to TRBJ2-1; 7 bases are shared with TRBD2. J was trimmed by 8 bases and V by 1 base; bases with no gene match: 10. CDR1 is KGHDR and CDR2 is SFDVKD in the germline V gene. This CDR3 comprises 16 residues. Here the CDR3 DNA reads TGTGCCACCAGTGATTTTGGGGGAGGGCCTCTGGATGAGCAGTTCTTC. Translated, it gives CATSDFGGGPLDEQFF.

The V and J genes are TRBV9 and TRBJ1-4; maybe TRBD1 (5 bases). Germline assignment: CDR1 SGDLS and CDR2 YYNGEE. Trimming pared 4 bases from V and 7 bases from J, leaving 14 bases between. The CDR3 runs 14 residues. The CDR3 nucleotides read TGTGCCAGCAGCCCCAGGGTTTTTGGTGAAAAACTGTTTTTT. Amino acid sequence: CASSPRVFGEKLFF. The whole variable domain, remainder taken from reference TRBV9 and TRBJ1-4, is DSGVTQTPKHLITATGQRVTLRCSPRSGDLSVYWYQQSLDQGLQFLIQYYNGEERAKGNILERFSAQQFPDLHSELNLSSLELGDSALYFCASSPRVFGEKLFFGSGTQLSVL.

This clonotype was picked up a small number of times. The V call is TRBV9, the J call TRBJ1-3; D not resolved. This CDR3 has 14 amino acids. V was clipped by 4 bases and J by 0 bases, with 8 bases between them. CDR1 is SGDLS and CDR2 is YYNGEE in the germline V gene. This CDR3 reads CASSPWNSGNTIYF. The CDR3, as DNA: TGTGCCAGCAGCCCGTGGAACTCTGGAAACACCATATATTTT.

The chain uses TRBV6-2 or TRBV6-3 and TRBJ2-4; D may match TRBD1 or TRBD2 (5 bases each). With 8 bases removed from V and 8 bases from J, the gap between germline ends came to 10 bases. The CDR3 has 11 amino acids. Germline CDR1 reads MNHEY; CDR2 reads SVGEGT. The CDR3 DNA reads TGTGCCAGCGGGACCCCCCACATTCAGTACTTC. Translation: CASGTPHIQYF.

The rearrangement uses TRBV24-1 and TRBJ2-4; D perhaps matches TRBD1 (6 bases). The V and J ends lost 3 bases and 8 bases respectively, with 13 bases between them. CDR3 length: 14 residues. CDR1 is KGHDR, CDR2 SFDVKD, per germline. The CDR3 DNA follows: TGTGCCACCAGTGATAGGACAGATCGTGACATTCAGTACTTC. Encoded protein: CATSDRTDRDIQYF.

This clonotype was counted only a few times. The chain uses TRBV5-1 and TRBJ1-2; tentative D call: TRBD1 (5 bases). This CDR3 spans 16 amino acids. Trimming shortened V by 1 base and J by 4 bases, and 17 bases separated the two germline ends. Germline values: CDR1 SGHRS, CDR2 YFSETQ. CDR3 residues: CASSLRFPGDSYGYTF. CDR3 in DNA: TGCGCCAGCAGCTTGAGGTTTCCCGGAGACAGCTATGGCTACACCTTC.

This clonotype was found a few times. This chain joins TRBV29-1 and TRBJ2-3; possibly TRBD1 or TRBD2 for D (6 bases each). V lost 3 bases, J lost 2 bases, and 18 bases lay in between. Germline values: CDR1 SQVTM, CDR2 ANQGSEA. The CDR3 has 16 residues. The CDR3: CSVEGGSTGATDTQYF. As DNA, the CDR3 is TGCAGCGTTGAGGGGGGTTCGACAGGAGCCACAGATACGCAGTATTTT.

The table lists this clonotype with a few counts. The chain is built from TRBV12-3 or TRBV12-4 and TRBJ2-1; no firm D call. V lost 6 bases and J lost 9, with 12 bases in between. The CDR3 has 12 amino acids. The CDR3 reads CASRDPRTEQFF. The CDR3 bases are TGTGCCAGCAGAGATCCGAGGACTGAGCAGTTCTTC.

This clonotype was picked up a small number of times. The chain recombines TRBV7-9 with TRBJ2-5; 14 bases align to TRBD2. Germline CDR1 reads SEHNR; CDR2 reads FQNEAQ (reference sequence). The V segment lost 5 bases and the J segment 5 bases; nucleotides outside the gene matches: 4. This CDR3 spans 15 amino acids. This CDR3 reads CASSPGTSGSETQYF. The DNA of the CDR3 is TGTGCCAGCAGCCCCGGGACTAGCGGGAGTGAGACCCAGTACTTC.

The chain recombines TRBV4-2 with TRBJ1-4; no firm D call. The V end lost 1 base, the J end lost 7 bases, and 19 bases lay between the germline ends. This CDR3 has 17 amino acids. Germline CDR1 is LGHNA and CDR2 is YNFKEQ. The CDR3 DNA is TGTGCCAGCAGCCAAGGAGGCCTGGCCTTATTGAGTGAAAAACTGTTTTTT. It is translated as CASSQGGLALLSEKLFF.

V gene TRBV5-1 combines with J gene TRBJ1-2; D gene ambiguous. Trimming pared 0 bases from V and 1 base from J, leaving 7 bases between. The CDR3 length is 14 residues. CDR1 and CDR2 from the germline V gene are SGHRS and YFSETQ. CDR3: CASSLDGFNYGYTF. In DNA, the CDR3 is TGCGCCAGCAGCTTGGACGGTTTTAACTATGGCTACACCTTC.

This clonotype was counted between two and nine times. The chain links TRBV9 to TRBJ1-2, with D tentatively TRBD1 (6 bases). This CDR3 contains 15 residues. The V end was cut by 0 bases, the J end by 8 bases, with 17 bases between. The V gene's germline CDR1 is SGDLS and CDR2 YYNGEE. The CDR3 spells CASSVEWNRAGGYTF. The CDR3 DNA reads as TGTGCCAGCAGCGTAGAATGGAACAGGGCCGGGGGCTACACCTTC. Full variable domain (outside the CDR3, taken from reference TRBV9 and TRBJ1-2): DSGVTQTPKHLITATGQRVTLRCSPRSGDLSVYWYQQSLDQGLQFLIQYYNGEERAKGNILERFSAQQFPDLHSELNLSSLELGDSALYFCASSVEWNRAGGYTFGSGTRLTVV.

V is TRBV6-1 and J is TRBJ2-5, with D perhaps TRBD1 or TRBD2 (6 bases each). V lost 3 bases to trimming and J lost 0 bases, with 11 bases between them. The V gene's germline CDR1 is MNHNS and CDR2 SASEGT. This CDR3 spans 15 amino acids. The CDR3 reads CASSDGGGYQETQYF. The CDR3 region has the DNA TGTGCCAGCAGTGATGGAGGGGGTTACCAAGAGACCCAGTACTTC.

The genes are TRBV29-1 and TRBJ2-5, with TRBD1 matching 7 bases. The germline V gene has CDR1 SQVTM and CDR2 ANQGSEA. The CDR3 has 13 amino acids. The junction had 7 bases not matched to a gene; V was cut back by 7 bases and J by 2 bases. CDR3 sequence reads: CSAGTDFQETQYF. For the CDR3, the DNA is TGCAGCGCAGGGACAGACTTTCAAGAGACCCAGTACTTC.

The rearrangement links TRBV27 to TRBJ2-1, with TRBD1 as a possible D gene (6 bases). The CDR3 has 14 amino acids. CDR1 and CDR2 from the germline V gene are MNHEY and SMNVEV (reference sequence). The ends were cut back, 5 bases at V and 10 bases at J, with 18 bases in the middle. In DNA form, the CDR3 reads TGTGCCAGCAGTCCCGGACAGCTAACCGGGGAGCAGTTCTTC. It encodes CASSPGQLTGEQFF.

The rearrangement uses TRBV4-2 and TRBJ2-1; TRBD2 agrees at 9 bases. V dropped 0 bases and J dropped 10; count of bases not matched to a gene: 10. The CDR3 length is 16 residues. Per the germline V gene, CDR1 is LGHNA and CDR2 is YNFKEQ. CDR3 in amino acids: CASSQEPAGGLREQFF. In DNA, the CDR3 is TGTGCCAGCAGCCAAGAGCCGGCGGGAGGGCTAAGAGAGCAGTTCTTC.